This TCR beta chain was sequenced during a study of blood T cell repertoires in COVID-19. Only in-frame clones appear in the TCRdb table, and some are missing; sequencing was by immunoSEQ multiplex PCR. This repertoire shows some 340,000 clones, about 87% found once; its top ten account for roughly 5.3%. Germline-derived CDR1 and CDR2 are KGHSH and LQKENI. The CDR3 extends over 15 amino acids. The V gene end was trimmed by 1 base and the J gene end by 6 bases; junction bases not matched to a gene: 5. The chain employs TRBV18 and TRBJ1-4; 7 bases are shared with TRBD1. Sequenced: PBMCs or T cells enriched from blood (not recorded which). The origin of this receptor is a woman in her 30s who had recovered from COVID-19. The CDR3 sequence is CASSPQGQPYEKLFF. The CDR3 DNA sequence: TGTGCCAGCTCACCACAGGGACAGCCTTATGAAAAACTGTTTTTT.